Listed here is a single T cell receptor beta chain. The antigen remains undetermined. The data originate from a study of T-cell memory formation after mild COVID-19. Study at large: Clustering of TCRs was largely donor specific.

The study's findings and limits: Contracting clones, day 15 to 85, had balanced CD4/CD8, and later expanders favored CD4+. Largely, contracting CD4+ clones fell within CM and EM, and contracting CD8+ clones within EMRA.

There are 15 residues in the CDR3. The germline V gene has CDR1 MGHDK and CDR2 SYGVNS. After removal of 3 bases from V and 5 bases from J, the junction contained 7 bases not matched to a gene. Via MiXCR, TCRdb re-called the 5' RACE reads, giving one row per CDR3 protein. The table shows under 300,000 distinct CDR3 sequences, with around 15% occurring only once. The clonotype comes from a man younger than 35 who had mild COVID-19 (a few samples of this study predate the infection). Cell type and time point are not known. The rearrangement joins TRBV25-1 to TRBJ1-5, with 7 bases identical to TRBD1. Sequencing was performed on PBMCs or a T cell subset sorted from them (not recorded which). In nucleotides, the CDR3 is TGTGCCAGCAGTGACCCCCGGACAGGCGATCAGCCCCAGCATTTT. Its translation is CASSDPRTGDQPQHF.